This T cell receptor beta chain was identified during a study of beta chain features in type 1 diabetes. Expressed TCRB transcripts were sequenced after all isolated RNA was converted to cDNA. Generated by immunoSEQ multiplex PCR, the TCRdb table keeps only in-frame clones and is missing some. The table lists under 300,000 clones, more than 11% of them singletons. The table lists this clone with a few counts. What it recognizes is unknown. A single heparinised draw of around 0.11 L on average was taken per donor. Study-level findings and limits: The naive, central memory and Treg TCRB repertoires of patients appeared to be more similar to one another than those of healthy donors. Cells with high TCR expression could be over-represented when cDNA is sequenced. Insertions were fewer and deletions more numerous at VDJ junctions in type 1 diabetes patients. For Type 1 diabetes patients, all four CD4+ subsets carried TCRB CDR3s that were moderately but significantly shorter.

This CDR3 spans 11 amino acids. The ends were cut back, 2 bases at V and 6 bases at J, with 4 bases in the middle. In germline, CDR1 is SGHNT, CDR2 YYREEE (reference sequence). This sequence originates from a man aged 30 to 45 with type 1 diabetes. The sample taken for sequencing was naive CD4+ T cells from blood. The V call is TRBV5-4, the J call TRBJ2-3; the D is unclear. This CDR3 reads CASSFLDTQYF. CDR3 DNA sequence: TGTGCCAGCAGCTTTCTTGATACGCAGTATTTT.